This T cell receptor (beta chain) originates from a study of cytomegalovirus exposure and HLA in healthy donors. This CDR3 is built from 16 residues. With 4 bases removed from V and 4 bases from J, the gap between germline ends came to 19 bases. Germline V gene data show CDR1 as SEHNR and CDR2 as FQNEAQ (reference sequence). The repertoire was sequenced with immunoSEQ multiplex PCR; TCRdb's copy has only in-frame clones and lacks some. The sample lists some 65,000 clones; just under 95% were seen once. Sequenced material: PBMCs. This receptor was taken from a man aged 18 to 29 in good health and CMV-seropositive. The rearrangement links TRBV7-9 to TRBJ2-5, with D possibly TRBD1 on 5 matching bases. As DNA, the CDR3 is TGTGCCAGCAGCTCCGACTCCTTCAGGGCGACAGAGACCCAGTACTTC. This encodes CASSSDSFRATETQYF.